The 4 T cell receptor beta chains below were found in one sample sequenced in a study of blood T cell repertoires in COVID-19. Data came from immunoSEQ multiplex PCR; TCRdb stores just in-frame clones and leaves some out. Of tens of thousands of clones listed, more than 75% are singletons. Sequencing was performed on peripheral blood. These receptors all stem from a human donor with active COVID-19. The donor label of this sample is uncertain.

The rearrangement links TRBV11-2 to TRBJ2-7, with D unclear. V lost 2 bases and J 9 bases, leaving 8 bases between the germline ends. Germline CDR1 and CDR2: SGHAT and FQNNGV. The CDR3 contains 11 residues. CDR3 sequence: CASSLKTSQYF. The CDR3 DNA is TGTGCCAGCAGCTTAAAGACTTCGCAGTACTTC.

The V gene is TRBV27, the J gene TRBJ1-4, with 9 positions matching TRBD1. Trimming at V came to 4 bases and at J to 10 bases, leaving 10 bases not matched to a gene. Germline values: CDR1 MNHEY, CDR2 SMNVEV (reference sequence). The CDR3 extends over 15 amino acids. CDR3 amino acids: CASSSTGGAYGKLFF. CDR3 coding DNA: TGTGCCAGCAGTTCAACAGGGGGCGCGTACGGAAAACTGTTTTTT.

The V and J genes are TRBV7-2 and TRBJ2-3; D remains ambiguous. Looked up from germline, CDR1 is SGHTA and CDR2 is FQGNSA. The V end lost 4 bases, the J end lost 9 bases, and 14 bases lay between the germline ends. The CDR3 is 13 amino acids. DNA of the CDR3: TGTGCCAGCAGCTACGCAGGTTTTGCCACGCAGTATTTT. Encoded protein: CASSYAGFATQYF.

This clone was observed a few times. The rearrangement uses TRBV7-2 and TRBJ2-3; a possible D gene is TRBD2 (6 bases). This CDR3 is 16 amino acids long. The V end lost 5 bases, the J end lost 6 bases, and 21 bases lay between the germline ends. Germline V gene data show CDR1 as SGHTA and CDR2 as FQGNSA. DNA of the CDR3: TGTGCCAGCAGCACAACCCGGGGAGCGGGTCGGGATACGCAGTATTTT. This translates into CASSTTRGAGRDTQYF.